This T cell receptor (beta chain) comes out of a study of blood T cell repertoires in COVID-19 (dated by TCRdb to 2020 to 2021). With respect to the entire study: The collaborator samples originated in the United States, Italy and Spain and spanned the acute and convalescent phases of COVID-19. The material from the prospective study consisted of cDNA or gDNA derived from T cells, B-cell-depleted T cells, or PBMCs. Subjects who had been exposed to COVID-19, were actively infected with it, or had recovered from it provided the deeply sampled blood TCRbeta repertoires that made up the dataset. A freely available public database, intended as a resource for researchers studying the immune response to SARS-CoV-2, is where the repertoires were released. The samples were drawn from the first 160 participants of the ongoing ImmuneRACE study and from over a thousand subjects provided by 6 global collaborators. Sample metadata almost always included a de-identified subject ID, COVID-19 status, age in years and sex. Where HLA class I and class II types were available, the types were taken from metadata supplied by the sample provider, not from assay-based typing. Here is what the overall study found, with its caveats: Clinical and demographic metadata were provided uncurated, with the amount varying by source and participant.

TCRbeta CDR3 regions were amplified from genomic DNA using the immunoSEQ Assay, a bias-controlled multiplex PCR. The authors processed their data as follows. Within the assay, amplification of reference gene primers was used to estimate how many nucleated cells each sample contained. To quantify the absolute abundance of each unique TCRbeta CDR3 rearrangement, sequence reads were collapsed and filtered. For each sample, productive Simpson clonality was calculated as the square root of Simpson's diversity index across productive rearrangements. In TCRdb, the immuneACCESS table is reduced to in-frame sequences with V and J assigned. These tables do not hold every clone; where another copy was compared, an unresolved V gene accounts for under half, and the others remain unexplained. D and trimming were read from the DNA, whereas the V and J calls and clone size are those reported in that table. For this sample there are 110,000 or so clones; approximately 86% appear just once. The biggest ten clones account for roughly 8.2% of the sample.

Counted from cysteine to phenylalanine, this CDR3 has 17 amino acids. The retained sequence is limited to the CDR3, 51 bases, with the frame set at the first base. CDR1 and CDR2 are drawn from the germline V gene (reference sequence): LNHDA, SQIVND. Trimming leaves V shorter by 2 bases and J shorter by 2 bases, with the junction holding 10 bases beyond the gene matches. In regard to this clone: Its antigen has not been determined. Qualities for individual bases were not recorded, and no much larger clone is one base off.

Each collaborating institution followed its own protocols to collect whole blood in K2EDTA tubes. For TCRbeta analysis, collaborators shipped samples as frozen whole blood, isolated PBMCs, or DNA extracted from either of those sample types. Recombination connected TRBV19 to TRBJ2-3, with 7 middle bases fitting TRBD2. The specimen was peripheral blood. The sequence was obtained from a human donor in a cohort sampled during active COVID-19. The CDR3 loop reads CASSINRGVILTDTQYF. The DNA sequence is TGTGCCAGTAGTATAAACCGGGGGGTAATACTCACAGATACGCAGTATTTT.